This note documents a single T cell receptor beta chain sequence. Its antigen is not known. The entirety of the isolated RNA underwent reverse transcription, so expressed TCRB transcripts were sequenced. Some clones are missing from TCRdb's copy, which holds only in-frame ones; the method was immunoSEQ multiplex PCR. The sample consists of about 620,000 clones, about 16% of them appearing once. This entry is derived from a study of beta chain features in type 1 diabetes. Study conclusions and caveats: A greater similarity of naive, central memory and Treg TCRB repertoires was seen among patients than among healthy donors. A potential PCR bias toward shorter templates would be equal in patient and control samples. The question of HLA type influencing TCRB rearrangement was one that remained unresolved here.

This CDR3 contains 14 residues. Germline CDR1 is MDHEN and CDR2 is SYDVKM. J was trimmed by 4 bases and V by 4 bases; bases with no gene match: 3. The rearrangement links TRBV28 to TRBJ1-2; 10 bases fit TRBD1. The clonotype was recovered from a man between 18 and 35 years old in good health. The sample taken for sequencing was naive CD4+ T cells from blood. The CDR3 DNA sequence: TGTGCCAGCAGTTCGGGACAGGGGACCTATGGCTACACCTTC. Protein sequence: CASSSGQGTYGYTF.